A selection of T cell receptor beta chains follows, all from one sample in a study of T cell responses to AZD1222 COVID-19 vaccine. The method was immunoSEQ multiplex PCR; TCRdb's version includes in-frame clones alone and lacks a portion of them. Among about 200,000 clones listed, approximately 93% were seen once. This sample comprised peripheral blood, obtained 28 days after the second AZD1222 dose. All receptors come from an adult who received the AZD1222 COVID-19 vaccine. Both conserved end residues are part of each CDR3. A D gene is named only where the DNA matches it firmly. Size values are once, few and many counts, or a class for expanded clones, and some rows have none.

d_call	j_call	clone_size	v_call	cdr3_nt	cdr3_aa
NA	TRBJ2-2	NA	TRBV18	TGTGCCAGCTCACCAGGGGGGAGCGAAACCGGGGAGCTGTTTTTT	CASSPGGSETGELFF
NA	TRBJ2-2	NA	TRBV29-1	TGCAGCACCTGGATCAACACCGGGGAGCTGTTTTTT	CSTWINTGELFF
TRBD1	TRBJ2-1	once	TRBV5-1	TGCGCCAGCAGCCTAACGGGACAGCAGAATGAGCAGTTCTTC	CASSLTGQQNEQFF
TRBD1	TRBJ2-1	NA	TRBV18	TGTGCCAGCTCAGCAGATCAGGGGGCCTACAATGAGCAGTTCTTC	CASSADQGAYNEQFF
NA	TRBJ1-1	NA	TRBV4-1	TGCGCCAGCAGCCAAGTGGGGGGCCCGAACACTGAAGCTTTCTTT	CASSQVGGPNTEAFF
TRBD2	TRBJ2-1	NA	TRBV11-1	TGTGCCAGCAGCTTATTTTCGGGGGAGGGGAGTGAGCAGTTCTTC	CASSLFSGEGSEQFF
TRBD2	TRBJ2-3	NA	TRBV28	TGTGCCAGCAGTTTATGGGGGGGGGTGGACACAGATACGCAGTATTTT	CASSLWGGVDTDTQYF
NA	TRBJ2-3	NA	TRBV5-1	TGCGCCAGCAGACGGCAGGGGAGCGGTACGCAGTATTTT	CASRRQGSGTQYF
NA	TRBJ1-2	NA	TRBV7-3	TGTGCCAGCAGCTTAAATCGCGGGGGCTTCTCTGGCTACACCTTC	CASSLNRGGFSGYTF
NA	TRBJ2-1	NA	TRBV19	TGTGCCAGCCAAGCCGGTTACAATGAGCAGTTCTTC	CASQAGYNEQFF
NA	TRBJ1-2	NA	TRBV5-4	TGTGCCAGCAGCTTGAGGGCAGGGCGTGACTATGGCTACACCTTC	CASSLRAGRDYGYTF
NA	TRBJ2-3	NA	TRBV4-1	TGCGCCAGCAGCCCAGAGGCACGAAGGACAGATACGCAGTATTTT	CASSPEARRTDTQYF
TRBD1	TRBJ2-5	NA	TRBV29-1	TGCAGCGTTGAGGACAGGGGGTTGGAGACCCAGTACTTC	CSVEDRGLETQYF
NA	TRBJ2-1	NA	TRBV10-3	TGTGCCATTATGATTGGGCTAGACCCCTACAATGAGCAGTTCTTC	CAIMIGLDPYNEQFF
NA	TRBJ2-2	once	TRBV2	TGTGCCAGCAGTGCGGGGCAGCCTCGCACCGGGGAGCTGTTTTTT	CASSAGQPRTGELFF
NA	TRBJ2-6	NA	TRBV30	TGTGCCTGGAGTGTAGGCTCTGGGGCCAACGTCCTGACTTTC	CAWSVGSGANVLTF
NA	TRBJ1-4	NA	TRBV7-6	TGTGCCAGCAGCTTAGGGGCGGGAGTGGTGAATGAAAAACTGTTTTTT	CASSLGAGVVNEKLFF
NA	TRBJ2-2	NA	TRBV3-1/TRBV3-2	TGTGCCAGCAGCCAAGTAGAAGGGACCGGGGAGCTGTTTTTT	CASSQVEGTGELFF
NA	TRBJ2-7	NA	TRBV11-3	TGTGCCAGCAGCTTCCAGCGGGCTAATGAGCAGTACTTC	CASSFQRANEQYF
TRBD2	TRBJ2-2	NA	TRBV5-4	TGTGCCAGCAGCTTGGAGCCTAGCGGTACCGGGGAGCTGTTTTTT	CASSLEPSGTGELFF
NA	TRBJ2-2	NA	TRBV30	TGTGCCTGGAGACCCACCATGGCGGGCGGGGAGCTGTTTTTT	CAWRPTMAGGELFF
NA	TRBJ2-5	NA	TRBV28	TGTGCCAGCAGCGCAGCTCTGGGGGTCGGGGAGACCCAGTACTTC	CASSAALGVGETQYF
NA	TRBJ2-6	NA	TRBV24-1	TGTGCCACCAGTGATTCAGGGGTCGGGGCCAACGTCCTGACTTTC	CATSDSGVGANVLTF
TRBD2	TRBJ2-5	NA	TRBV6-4	TGTGCCAGCAGCGAACTAGCGGGGGCCCAAGAGACCCAGTACTTC	CASSELAGAQETQYF
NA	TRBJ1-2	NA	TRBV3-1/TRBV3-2	TGTGCCAGCAGCCTGGGGGGGAACTATGGCTACACCTTC	CASSLGGNYGYTF
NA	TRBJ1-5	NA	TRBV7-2	TGTGCCAGCAGCAAAGCACCGGGCAATCAGCCCCAGCATTTT	CASSKAPGNQPQHF
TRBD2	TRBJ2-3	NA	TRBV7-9	TGTGCCAGCAGCTTGCGGACTAGCGGGTATACAGATACGCAGTATTTT	CASSLRTSGYTDTQYF
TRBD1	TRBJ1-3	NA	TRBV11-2	TGTGCCAGCAGGGTCCCGGGACAGTTTACTGGAAACACCATATATTTT	CASRVPGQFTGNTIYF
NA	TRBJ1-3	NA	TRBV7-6	TGTGCCAGCAGCTTGACAGACGGAAACACCATATATTTT	CASSLTDGNTIYF
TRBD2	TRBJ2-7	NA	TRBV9	TGTGCCAGCAGCGTAAGCGGGAGGGCCCAGTACGAGCAGTACTTC	CASSVSGRAQYEQYF
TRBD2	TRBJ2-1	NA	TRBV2	TGTGCCAGCAGTGAATGGGCTAGCGGAAAAAAACCCCCTCCCATATCCCAATATGAGCAGTTCTTC	CASSEWASGKKPPPISQYEQFF
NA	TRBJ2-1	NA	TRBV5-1	TGCGCCAGCAGCTTGGACTCCTATGAGCAGTTCTTC	CASSLDSYEQFF
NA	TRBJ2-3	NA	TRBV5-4	TGTGCCAGCAGCGCCGGTGCCGGGCTTCGCACAGATACGCAGTATTTT	CASSAGAGLRTDTQYF
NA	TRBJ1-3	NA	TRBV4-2	TGTGCCAGCAGCCAAGATCCTGGAAACACCATATATTTT	CASSQDPGNTIYF
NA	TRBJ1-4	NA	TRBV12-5	TGTGCTAGTGGCACTTTTGAAAAACTGTTTTTT	CASGTFEKLFF
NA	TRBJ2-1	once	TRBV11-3	TGTGCCAGCAGCCCGGGCGGGATCCTCTACAATGAGCAGTTCTTC	CASSPGGILYNEQFF
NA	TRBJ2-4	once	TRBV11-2	TGTGCCAGCAGCTTAGCTTCCGGGACACTAGCCAAAAACATTCAGTACTTC	CASSLASGTLAKNIQYF
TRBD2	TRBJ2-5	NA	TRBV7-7	TGTGCTAGCAGCTTAGCGGGACTAGCGGGAGGAGAGACCCAGTACTTC	CASSLAGLAGGETQYF
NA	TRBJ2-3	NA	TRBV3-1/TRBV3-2	TGTGCCAGCAGCCATTCCCTCGAGGGTCATACGCAGTATTTT	CASSHSLEGHTQYF
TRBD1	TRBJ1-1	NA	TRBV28	TGTGCCAGCAGTCTAGGACAGGGGTTCCGCACTGAAGCTTTCTTT	CASSLGQGFRTEAFF
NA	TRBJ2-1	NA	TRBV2	TGTGCCAGCAGTGAAGGGCTAGCGCCGAGCAATGAGCAGTTCTTC	CASSEGLAPSNEQFF